These T cell receptor beta chains were read from a single sample in a study of response to subunit inactivated influenza vaccine. TCRdb fed the RT-PCR reads into MiXCR, producing one record per CDR3 protein. The data hold about 780,000 distinct CDR3 sequences, with 18% observed a single time. Source: PBMCs from blood, taken about 5 days after vaccination. These receptors originate from a man aged 45-60 years who received an inactivated influenza vaccine. CDR3s include the opening cysteine and the closing phenylalanine or tryptophan. The D gene is left open where the match is weak. Some rows mark clone size as missing; the rest say once, few, many or name a class of expanded clone.

length: 12
V: TRBV24-1
D: -
size: -
J: TRBJ2-3
CDR3: CATSDFMDTQYF
DNA: TGTGCCACCAGTGATTTCATGGATACGCAGTATTTT

length: 13
V: TRBV12-3/TRBV12-4
D: -
size: few
J: TRBJ1-1
CDR3: CASSVRGRDEAFF
DNA: TGTGCCAGCAGTGTGCGGGGGCGGGATGAAGCTTTCTTT

length: 14
V: TRBV5-1
D: -
size: many
J: TRBJ1-6
CDR3: CASSADRSNSPLHF
DNA: TGCGCCAGCAGCGCTGACAGGAGTAATTCACCCCTCCACTTT

length: 16
V: TRBV6-1
D: -
size: few
J: TRBJ1-5
CDR3: CASSPPQGGLDQPQHF
DNA: TGTGCCAGCAGTCCCCCGCAGGGAGGGCTTGATCAGCCCCAGCATTTT

length: 14
V: TRBV12-3/TRBV12-4
D: -
size: -
J: TRBJ2-7
CDR3: CASREQGTTYEQYF
DNA: TGTGCCAGCAGGGAACAGGGAACCACCTACGAGCAGTACTTC

length: 13
V: TRBV7-2
D: -
size: few
J: TRBJ2-5
CDR3: CASSFGAVETQYF
DNA: TGTGCCAGCAGCTTTGGGGCGGTAGAGACCCAGTACTTC

length: 16
V: TRBV4-2
D: -
size: -
J: TRBJ2-2
CDR3: CASSQAVPRGTGELFF
DNA: TGTGCCAGCAGCCAAGCCGTCCCAAGGGGCACCGGGGAGCTGTTTTTT

length: 14
V: TRBV25-1
D: TRBD1
size: few
J: TRBJ2-1
CDR3: CASSEGTGVLGQFF
DNA: TGTGCCAGCAGTGAAGGGACAGGGGTGTTAGGGCAGTTCTTC

length: 20
V: TRBV15
D: TRBD1
size: -
J: TRBJ2-4
CDR3: CATSRDRTSSSPLAKNIQYF
DNA: TGTGCCACCTCCCGGGACAGGACTTCCTCCAGCCCTCTAGCCAAAAACATTCAGTACTTC

length: 14
V: TRBV4-2
D: -
size: -
J: TRBJ1-6
CDR3: CASSPPGEGSPLHF
DNA: TGTGCCAGCAGCCCGCCGGGAGAGGGTTCACCCCTCCACTTT

length: 19
V: TRBV18
D: TRBD2
size: -
J: TRBJ2-5
CDR3: CASSPPISLAGPQQETQYF
DNA: TGTGCCAGCTCACCACCGATCTCCCTAGCGGGCCCCCAACAAGAGACCCAGTACTTC

length: 11
V: TRBV20-1
D: -
size: -
J: TRBJ2-7
CDR3: CSARGPDEQYF
DNA: TGCAGTGCTAGAGGTCCTGACGAGCAGTACTTC

length: 15
V: TRBV5-1
D: TRBD1
size: -
J: TRBJ2-3
CDR3: CASSLIGQGTDTQYF
DNA: TGCGCCAGCAGCTTGATTGGACAGGGAACAGATACGCAGTATTTT

length: 16
V: TRBV4-3
D: -
size: many
J: TRBJ2-5
CDR3: CASSQDLAGYRETQYF
DNA: TGCGCCAGCAGCCAAGATCTGGCAGGGTACCGAGAGACCCAGTACTTC

length: 17
V: TRBV18
D: TRBD2
size: -
J: TRBJ2-1
CDR3: CASSPPASGTSYNEQFF
DNA: TGTGCCAGCTCACCACCTGCTAGCGGAACCTCCTACAATGAGCAGTTCTTC

length: 13
V: TRBV24-1
D: -
size: few
J: TRBJ2-3
CDR3: CATSDFGSDTQYF
DNA: TGTGCCACCAGTGATTTTGGATCAGATACGCAGTATTTT

length: 14
V: TRBV7-9
D: -
size: -
J: TRBJ2-1
CDR3: CASGSGLHLGEQFF
DNA: TGTGCCAGCGGATCTGGACTCCACCTGGGCGAGCAGTTCTTC

length: 14
V: TRBV5-1
D: TRBD1
size: -
J: TRBJ2-3
CDR3: CASSWGTGADTQYF
DNA: TGCGCCAGCAGCTGGGGGACAGGGGCAGATACGCAGTATTTT

length: 18
V: TRBV10-3
D: -
size: few
J: TRBJ2-5
CDR3: CAISESGPGPALGETQYF
DNA: TGTGCCATCAGTGAGTCAGGACCGGGGCCAGCCCTCGGGGAGACCCAGTACTTC

length: 15
V: TRBV27
D: TRBD1
size: -
J: TRBJ2-7
CDR3: CASSGVGTGAYEQYF
DNA: TGTGCCAGCAGTGGGGTTGGGACAGGGGCCTACGAGCAGTACTTC

length: 16
V: TRBV7-8
D: TRBD1
size: few
J: TRBJ2-2
CDR3: CASSLSLGQGTGELFF
DNA: TGTGCCAGCAGCTTATCCCTAGGACAGGGTACCGGGGAGCTGTTTTTT

length: 17
V: TRBV9
D: -
size: -
J: TRBJ1-4
CDR3: CASSVEGGRAAEEKLFF
DNA: TGTGCCAGCAGCGTAGAGGGGGGGAGGGCGGCGGAAGAAAAACTGTTTTTT

length: 18
V: TRBV28
D: TRBD1
size: -
J: TRBJ2-1
CDR3: CASSLLLLGQGLGNEQFF
DNA: TGTGCCAGCAGTCTACTACTCCTGGGACAGGGGCTAGGCAATGAGCAGTTCTTC

length: 14
V: TRBV18
D: -
size: many
J: TRBJ2-1
CDR3: CASTTAVSYNEQFF
DNA: TGTGCCAGCACCACGGCGGTCTCCTACAATGAGCAGTTCTTC

length: 16
V: TRBV2
D: -
size: -
J: TRBJ2-1
CDR3: CASSEAARGGKETQFF
DNA: TGTGCCAGCAGTGAAGCGGCGAGGGGGGGAAAAGAGACCCAGTTCTTC

length: 13
V: TRBV29-1
D: TRBD2
size: -
J: TRBJ2-5
CDR3: CSVGRGAGWTQYF
DNA: TGCAGCGTTGGGCGGGGGGCCGGCTGGACCCAGTACTTC